The subject of this entry is one T cell receptor beta chain. The antigen is unknown. This specimen belongs to a study of T cell responses to AZD1222 COVID-19 vaccine. General study findings and limits: In a largely white British group with more females than males, clonal diversity was possibly underestimated. Increases in Spike-specific TCR breadth and depth were seen after two AZD1222 doses. Baseline serostatus was positive in only a handful of AZD1222 recipients.

The V gene lost 2 bases and the J gene lost 3 bases, with 8 bases spanning the gap. The CDR3 runs 14 residues. CDR1 and CDR2 (germline): SGHTA, FQGNSA. Sequencing used immunoSEQ multiplex PCR; TCRdb keeps in-frame clones, though not all of them. The sample has around 170,000 clones, under 95% seen once; the top ten hold around 4%. The clonotype comes from an adult in good health. This specimen consisted of peripheral blood, obtained on day 0 of AZD1222 vaccination. The rearrangement uses TRBV7-2 and TRBJ1-5; D ambiguous. CDR3 in amino acids: CASSLLANNQPQHF. The CDR3 nucleotides read TGTGCCAGCAGCTTACTCGCAAACAATCAGCCCCAGCATTTT. The variable domain in full, completed from reference TRBV7-2 and TRBJ1-5, reads GAGVSQSPSNKVTEKGKDVELRCDPISGHTALYWYRQSLGQGLEFLIYFQGNSAPDKSGLPSDRFSAERTGGSVSTLTIQRTQQEDSAVYLCASSLLANNQPQHFGDGTRLSIL.